Listed below are T cell receptor beta chains from one sample, sequenced in a study of blood T cell repertoires in COVID-19. This table comes from immunoSEQ multiplex PCR, and its TCRdb copy is limited to in-frame clones, with some not included. The sample lists some 350,000 clones, more than 70% occurring once. Specimen: peripheral blood. These receptors came from a man aged 25 to 40 with active or convalescent COVID-19. CDR3s include the opening cysteine and the closing phenylalanine or tryptophan. The order of the fields is D gene, CDR3 length, clone size, V gene, J gene, CDR3 protein, CDR3 DNA. D genes are given only for firm matches. The listing skips clone size in some rows; elsewhere it reads once, few, many or a size class.

D: -
length: 17
size: -
V: TRBV18
J: TRBJ1-6
CDR3: CASSPVSQRRGNSPLHF
DNA: TGTGCCAGCTCACCCGTGTCGCAAAGAAGGGGAAATTCACCCCTCCACTTT

D: -
length: 13
size: -
V: TRBV28
J: TRBJ1-2
CDR3: CASRARQNYGYTF
DNA: TGTGCCAGCAGGGCCCGACAGAACTATGGCTACACCTTC

D: -
length: 14
size: -
V: TRBV3-1/TRBV3-2
J: TRBJ1-1
CDR3: CASSQALGAGEAFF
DNA: TGTGCCAGCAGCCAGGCACTAGGGGCGGGGGAAGCTTTCTTT

D: TRBD2
length: 19
size: -
V: TRBV9
J: TRBJ2-5
CDR3: CASSARPGTSGGLQGTQYF
DNA: TGTGCCAGCAGCGCACGTCCCGGGACTAGCGGGGGCCTGCAGGGGACCCAGTACTTC

D: TRBD2
length: 16
size: -
V: TRBV24-1
J: TRBJ2-3
CDR3: CATSDLAGGRTDTQYF
DNA: TGTGCCACCAGTGATTTAGCGGGGGGGCGCACAGATACGCAGTATTTT

D: TRBD2
length: 15
size: once
V: TRBV4-2
J: TRBJ2-2
CDR3: CASSKGAGGTGELFF
DNA: TGTGCCAGCAGTAAAGGGGCGGGGGGAACCGGGGAGCTGTTTTTT

D: -
length: 16
size: -
V: TRBV4-2
J: TRBJ1-2
CDR3: CASSQDFKAASYGYTF
DNA: TGTGCCAGCAGCCAAGATTTCAAGGCGGCTTCCTATGGCTACACCTTC

D: TRBD1
length: 15
size: -
V: TRBV11-3
J: TRBJ2-4
CDR3: CASSPSTGEKNIQYF
DNA: TGTGCCAGCAGCCCGTCTACAGGGGAGAAAAACATTCAGTACTTC

D: TRBD1
length: 19
size: -
V: TRBV27
J: TRBJ1-4
CDR3: CASSSAPGTGGLDLEKLFF
DNA: TGTGCCAGCAGTTCCGCCCCCGGGACAGGGGGACTCGACCTTGAAAAACTGTTTTTT

D: TRBD1
length: 17
size: -
V: TRBV7-2
J: TRBJ1-6
CDR3: CASSQPAGTGSNSPLHF
DNA: TGTGCCAGCAGCCAACCAGCCGGGACAGGGTCCAATTCACCCCTCCACTTT

D: -
length: 14
size: -
V: TRBV7-3
J: TRBJ1-1
CDR3: CASSLTGTHVEAFF
DNA: TGTGCCAGCAGCTTAACTGGGACACACGTTGAAGCTTTCTTT

D: -
length: 15
size: -
V: TRBV10-3
J: TRBJ2-2
CDR3: CAIPGRGNTAGELFF
DNA: TGTGCCATCCCAGGCCGGGGGAATACGGCCGGGGAGCTGTTTTTT

D: -
length: 14
size: -
V: TRBV27
J: TRBJ2-3
CDR3: CASSPGLGTDTQYF
DNA: TGTGCCAGCAGTCCTGGACTGGGCACAGATACGCAGTATTTT

D: TRBD1
length: 13
size: -
V: TRBV6-5
J: TRBJ1-6
CDR3: CASPGTANSPLHF
DNA: TGTGCCAGCCCCGGGACAGCTAATTCACCCCTCCACTTT

D: TRBD2
length: 14
size: -
V: TRBV5-1
J: TRBJ2-3
CDR3: CASSSGLVPDTQYF
DNA: TGCGCCAGCAGCTCGGGACTAGTCCCAGATACGCAGTATTTT

D: TRBD1
length: 16
size: -
V: TRBV7-2
J: TRBJ1-1
CDR3: CASSIDRGRWSTEAFF
DNA: TGTGCCAGCAGCATCGACAGGGGGCGATGGAGCACTGAAGCTTTCTTT

D: TRBD1
length: 12
size: -
V: TRBV6-6
J: TRBJ2-1
CDR3: CASSPVEGALVF
DNA: TGTGCCAGCAGCCCCGTCGAGGGGGCGCTTGTCTTC

D: TRBD2
length: 14
size: -
V: TRBV4-2
J: TRBJ2-7
CDR3: CASSQDRTSGEQYF
DNA: TGTGCCAGCAGCCAAGATCGGACTAGCGGGGAGCAGTACTTC

D: -
length: 15
size: once
V: TRBV27
J: TRBJ1-1
CDR3: CASSLSGPLNTEAFF
DNA: TGTGCCAGCAGTTTATCGGGGCCCTTGAACACTGAAGCTTTCTTT

D: -
length: 15
size: -
V: TRBV11-2
J: TRBJ1-4
CDR3: CASSSTGRTNEKLFF
DNA: TGTGCCAGCAGCTCAACCGGGAGAACTAATGAAAAACTGTTTTTT

D: -
length: 14
size: -
V: TRBV18
J: TRBJ1-1
CDR3: CASSLRAGETEAFF
DNA: TGTGCCAGCTCGCTCAGGGCGGGAGAGACTGAAGCTTTCTTT

D: -
length: 12
size: -
V: TRBV15
J: TRBJ1-4
CDR3: CATSSPGEKLFF
DNA: TGTGCCACCAGCTCACCGGGGGAAAAACTGTTTTTT

D: TRBD1
length: 14
size: few
V: TRBV2
J: TRBJ1-2
CDR3: CASKLGQGVFGYTF
DNA: TGTGCCAGCAAATTAGGACAGGGGGTTTTTGGCTACACCTTC

D: TRBD1
length: 16
size: -
V: TRBV11-3
J: TRBJ2-1
CDR3: CASSLRDRGRWDEQFF
DNA: TGTGCCAGCAGCCTAAGGGACAGGGGGCGATGGGATGAGCAGTTCTTC

D: TRBD2
length: 16
size: -
V: TRBV3-1/TRBV3-2
J: TRBJ2-3
CDR3: CASSLGTSGRSDTQYF
DNA: TGTGCCAGCAGCCTCGGAACTAGCGGGAGATCGGATACGCAGTATTTT

D: TRBD1
length: 16
size: -
V: TRBV23-1
J: TRBJ2-5
CDR3: CASSQGFQGAQETQYF
DNA: TGCGCCAGCAGTCAAGGGTTTCAGGGGGCGCAAGAGACCCAGTACTTC

D: -
length: 13
size: few
V: TRBV6-4
J: TRBJ1-1
CDR3: CASSLSANTEAFF
DNA: TGTGCCAGCAGCCTCAGCGCGAACACTGAAGCTTTCTTT

D: TRBD1
length: 16
size: -
V: TRBV4-2
J: TRBJ1-3
CDR3: CASSRTGGTSGNTIYF
DNA: TGTGCCAGCAGCCGAACAGGGGGCACCTCTGGAAACACCATATATTTT